This TCR beta chain came from a study of blood T cell repertoires in COVID-19. Across the whole study: Samples came from the United States, Italy and Spain, spanning acute and convalescent COVID-19. T cells, B-cell-depleted T cells, or PBMCs supplied cDNA or gDNA.

Germline V CDR1 and CDR2: KGHSH, LQKENI. V shed 5 bases, J shed 5 bases, and the junction held 11 bases outside the gene matches. This CDR3 region has 16 residues. Authors' analysis steps: How many nucleated cells were present was estimated from reference gene primer amplification. Sequenced by immunoSEQ multiplex PCR; TCRdb stores in-frame clones only, minus some. For V, J and clone size, that table is used; D and trimming come from the DNA. The sample holds 250,000 to 350,000 clones, just over 85% seen once. Sequencing was carried out using peripheral blood. The V gene is TRBV18, the J gene TRBJ2-1, with 8 bases lining up with TRBD1. This receptor was obtained from a woman aged 30 to 39 with active or convalescent COVID-19. In nucleotides, the CDR3 is TGTGCCAGCTCAACGACCGGGACAGGCCCCAACAATGAGCAGTTCTTC. It specifies CASSTTGTGPNNEQFF.